This entry lists 6 T cell receptor beta chains sequenced from one sample in a study of shared clonotypes between healthy human individuals. Generated by immunoSEQ multiplex PCR, the TCRdb table keeps only in-frame clones and is missing some. The sample shows about a million clones, less than 85% of them seen only once. The sample was memory CD4+ T cells sorted from blood. Subset: CD45RA-negative fraction. The receptor source for this set is a young man in good health.

The V and J genes are TRBV23-1 and TRBJ2-7; 8 bases are shared with TRBD1. TRBV23-1 is annotated as an ORF whose role is uncertain. The CDR3 has 14 residues. J lost 2 bases, V lost 8 bases, and 8 bases had no gene match. CDR3 region: CASPLGQVTYEQYF. The CDR3 region has the DNA TGCGCCAGCCCTTTGGGACAGGTTACCTACGAGCAGTACTTC.

J is TRBJ2-7 and V is TRBV7-2, with 9 bases aligning to TRBD1. The CDR3 has 14 amino acids. Germline values: CDR1 SGHTA, CDR2 FQGNSA. Unmatched junction bases numbered 3, after V lost 6 bases and J lost 0 bases. CDR3 region: CASRPGQGSYEQYF. The CDR3 DNA reads as TGTGCCAGCAGACCGGGACAGGGCTCCTACGAGCAGTACTTC.

J is TRBJ1-3 and V is TRBV5-1; the D is unclear. The CDR3 spans 13 residues. Germline CDR1 SGHRS, CDR2 YFSETQ. The V and J ends lost 0 bases and 9 bases respectively, with 10 bases between them. The CDR3 protein is CASSLAAGTTIYF. Here the CDR3 DNA reads TGCGCCAGCAGCTTGGCCGCGGGTACCACCATATATTTT. The variable domain in full, completed from reference TRBV5-1 and TRBJ1-3, reads KAGVTQTPRYLIKTRGQQVTLSCSPISGHRSVSWYQQTPGQGLQFLFEYFSETQRNKGNFPGRFSGRQFSNSRSEMNVSTLELGDSALYLCASSLAAGTTIYFGEGSWLTVV.

This chain joins TRBV11-2 and TRBJ1-1; 7 bases fit TRBD1. CDR3 length: 14 amino acids. From germline, CDR1 is SGHAT and CDR2 FQNNGV. V shed 4 bases, J shed 4 bases, and the junction held 6 bases outside the gene matches. The DNA for the CDR3 is TGTGCCAGCAGCTCGGGAACAGGGGCCACTGAAGCTTTCTTT. It encodes CASSSGTGATEAFF.

This chain connects TRBV2 to TRBJ1-6; D may be TRBD1 (5 bases). CDR1 SNHLY and CDR2 FYNNEI come from the germline V gene. The CDR3 contains 17 residues. Between the trimmed V and J ends, which lost 3 bases and 16 bases, there was a span of 28 bases. The DNA of the CDR3 is TGTGCCAGCAGTGATCTGGTCTCCGGGACGGTGCGTCCTCCGCTCCACTTT. Translation gives CASSDLVSGTVRPPLHF.

This clone was counted only a few times. The chain recombines TRBV2 with TRBJ1-4; D is ambiguous. This CDR3 has 13 amino acids. Between the trimmed V and J ends, which lost 7 bases and 4 bases, there was a span of 10 bases. Germline CDR1 SNHLY, CDR2 FYNNEI. The CDR3 DNA reads as TGTGCCAGCACCAGCGGCGATAATGAAAAACTGTTTTTT. Translation gives CASTSGDNEKLFF.